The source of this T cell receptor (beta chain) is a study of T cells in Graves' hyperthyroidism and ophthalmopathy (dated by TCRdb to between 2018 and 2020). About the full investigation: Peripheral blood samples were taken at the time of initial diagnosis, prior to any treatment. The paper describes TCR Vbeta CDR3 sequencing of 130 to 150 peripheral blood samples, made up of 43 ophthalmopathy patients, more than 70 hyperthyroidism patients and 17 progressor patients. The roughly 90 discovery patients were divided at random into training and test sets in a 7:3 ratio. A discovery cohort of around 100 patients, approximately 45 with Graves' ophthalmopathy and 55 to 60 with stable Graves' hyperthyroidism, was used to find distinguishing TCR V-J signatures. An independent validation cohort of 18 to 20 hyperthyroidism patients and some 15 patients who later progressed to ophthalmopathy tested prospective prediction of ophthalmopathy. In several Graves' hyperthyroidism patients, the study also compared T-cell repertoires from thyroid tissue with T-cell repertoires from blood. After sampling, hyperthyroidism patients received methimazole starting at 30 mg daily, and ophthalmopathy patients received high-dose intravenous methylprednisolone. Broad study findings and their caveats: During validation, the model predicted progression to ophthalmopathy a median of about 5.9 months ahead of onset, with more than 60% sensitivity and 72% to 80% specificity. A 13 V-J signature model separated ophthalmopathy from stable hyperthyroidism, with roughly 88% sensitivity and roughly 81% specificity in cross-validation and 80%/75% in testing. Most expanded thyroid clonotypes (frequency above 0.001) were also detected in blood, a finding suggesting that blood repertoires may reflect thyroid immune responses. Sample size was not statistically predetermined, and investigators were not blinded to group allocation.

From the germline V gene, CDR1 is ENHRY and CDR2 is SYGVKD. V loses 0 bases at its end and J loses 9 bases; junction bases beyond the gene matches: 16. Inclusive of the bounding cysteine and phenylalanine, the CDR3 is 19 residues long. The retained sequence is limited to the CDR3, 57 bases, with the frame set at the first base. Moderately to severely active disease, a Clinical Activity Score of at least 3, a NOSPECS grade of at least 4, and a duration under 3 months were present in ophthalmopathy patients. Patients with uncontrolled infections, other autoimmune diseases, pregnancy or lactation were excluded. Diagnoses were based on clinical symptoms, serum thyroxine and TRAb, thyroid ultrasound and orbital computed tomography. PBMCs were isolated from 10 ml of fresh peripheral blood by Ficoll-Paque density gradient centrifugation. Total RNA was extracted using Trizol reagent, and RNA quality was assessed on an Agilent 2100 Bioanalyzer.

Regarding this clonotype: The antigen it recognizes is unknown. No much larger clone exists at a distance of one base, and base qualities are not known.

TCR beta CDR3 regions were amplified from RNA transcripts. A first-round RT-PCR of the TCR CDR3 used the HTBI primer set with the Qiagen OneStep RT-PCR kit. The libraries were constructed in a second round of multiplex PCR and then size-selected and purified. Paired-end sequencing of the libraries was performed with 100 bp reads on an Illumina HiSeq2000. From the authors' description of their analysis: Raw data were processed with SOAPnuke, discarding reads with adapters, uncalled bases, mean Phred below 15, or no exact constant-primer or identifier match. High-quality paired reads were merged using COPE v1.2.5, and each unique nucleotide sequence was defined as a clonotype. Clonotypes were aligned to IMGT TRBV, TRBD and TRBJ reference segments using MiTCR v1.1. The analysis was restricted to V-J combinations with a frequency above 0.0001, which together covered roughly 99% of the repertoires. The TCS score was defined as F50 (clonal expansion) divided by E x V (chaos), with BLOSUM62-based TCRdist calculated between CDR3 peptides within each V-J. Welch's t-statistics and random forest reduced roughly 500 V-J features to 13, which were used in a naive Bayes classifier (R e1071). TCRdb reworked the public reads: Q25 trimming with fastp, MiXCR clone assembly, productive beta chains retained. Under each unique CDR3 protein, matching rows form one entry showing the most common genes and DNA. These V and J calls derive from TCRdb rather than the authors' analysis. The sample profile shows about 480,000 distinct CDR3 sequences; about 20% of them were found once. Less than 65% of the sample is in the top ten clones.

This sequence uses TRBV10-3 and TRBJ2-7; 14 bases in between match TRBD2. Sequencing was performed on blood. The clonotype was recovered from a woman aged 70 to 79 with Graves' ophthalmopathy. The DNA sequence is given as TGTGCCATCAGTGAGTCGGGCCCAACCCCCGGGACTAGCGGGAGTGGGCAGTACTTC. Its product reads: CAISESGPTPGTSGSGQYF.